The source of this T cell receptor beta chain is a study of T cell responses to AZD1222 COVID-19 vaccine (dated by TCRdb to the early 2020s). A note on the overall study: AZD1222 recipients with second doses at about 4 weeks or about 12 weeks were pooled, because spike-specific TCR depth and breadth did not differ between schedules. TCR sequencing covered 233 trial participants: 207 given two doses of AZD1222 and 26 given two doses of MenACWY control vaccine. Trial participants were enrolled into age subgroups of 18-55, 56-69 and 70-plus years, which contained about 150, 27 and 61 TCR-sequenced participants, respectively.

In the paper's terms, the time point label means: baseline before first vaccination. Samples from vaccinated people were obtained from the UK trials COV001 and COV002, which included a single-blind randomized controlled phase 2/3 trial of AZD1222 (ChAdOx1 nCoV-19) in healthy adults. For TCRbeta chain sequencing, PBMC samples were collected from trial participants at day 0 and at day 28 after the second dose. Comments on this clone: The antigen it recognizes is unknown. Within one base of it there is no much larger clone, and no base qualities were kept.

Overall study outcomes, separate from this receptor: Vaccine-associated CD4 TCRs spanned the whole spike protein, with dominant responses in regions 160-218 and 743-854. Only five or six AZD1222 recipients were SARS-CoV-2 seropositive at baseline, limiting conclusions about previously exposed vaccinees. Nearly half of unique spike-specific TCRs reportedly recognized epitopes outside regions mutated in the B.1.351 and B.1.1.7 variants. After two AZD1222 doses, both the breadth and the depth of spike-specific TCRs were significantly higher than at day 0 and than in MenACWY recipients. Because no day 14 peak-response samples were available, the repertoires could be characterized only after the peak T cell response. In the small 56-69-year group, the increase in depth fell short of significance, most likely because of low power. Participants were mostly white British and included more females than males, and it was suggested by the authors that clonal diversity may have been underestimated.

The CDR3 regions of human TCRbeta chains were analyzed by immunosequencing. The authors' pipeline ran thus. TCRs in the repertoires were compared against a reference library of SARS-CoV-2-specific TCRs that had been generated with the MIRA antigen-specificity platform. Breadth was defined as the fraction of unique TCRs that were SARS-CoV-2-associated. Depth was defined as the fraction of total T cells that were SARS-CoV-2-associated. Using the MIRA data, each spike-specific TCR was mapped to the spike region that the TCR reacts to and placed in a CD4 or CD8 class. Log10-transformed breadth and depth values were compared by one-way ANOVA with Sidak's multiple comparisons tests. TCRdb provides this immuneACCESS table in a form limited to in-frame rearrangements. Some clones are lacking; in checked studies, under half of them reflect an unresolved V gene, and why the rest are absent is not known. For V, J and clone size, that table is used; D and trimming come from the DNA. The sample yields over 100,000 clones; approximately 88% were counted once. Less than 9.5% of the sample is in the top ten clones.

Taken from cysteine to phenylalanine, the CDR3 has 18 residues. Solely the CDR3 DNA is kept, with 54 bases framed from the first base. From a lookup of the germline V gene, CDR1 and CDR2 are SGHDT and YYEEEE. V lost 7 bases and J lost 4 bases; the stretch between them is 29 bases long. This material consisted of peripheral blood, taken on day 0 of AZD1222 vaccination. The receptor's source is an adult in good health. The chain joins TRBV5-6 to TRBJ1-1; TRBD1 is perhaps the D gene, given 6 matching bases. CDR3 sequence: CASVPSFLGGRGSTEAFF. The nucleotides are TGTGCCAGCGTCCCGAGTTTTTTGGGGGGGCGAGGGAGCACTGAAGCTTTCTTT.